This section outlines one TCR beta chain sequence together with its context. This sample is drawn from a study of control samples from healthy donors and cancer patients. This table comes from immunoSEQ multiplex PCR, and its TCRdb copy is limited to in-frame clones, with some not included. The data show 70,000 to 85,000 clones, about 79% seen once. The origin of this receptor is a man aged 60 to 69 with head and neck cancer. The sample was PBMCs.

The CDR3 protein is CASSPPGRLYEQYF. CDR3 in DNA: TGTGCCAGCAGTCCCCCGGGACGGTTGTACGAGCAGTACTTC. The chain employs TRBV6-5 and TRBJ2-7; the D call may be TRBD1 or TRBD2 (5 bases each). CDR3 size: 14 residues. V was cut by 5 bases and J by 4 bases, with 15 bases left in between. Germline CDR1 reads MNHEY; CDR2 reads SVGAGI.